The next 18 T cell receptor beta chains were all read from a single sample in a study of cytomegalovirus exposure and HLA in healthy donors. Primers: 60 Vbeta forward and 13 Jbeta reverse. Profiling relied on immunoSEQ multiplex PCR, and the TCRdb table lists in-frame clones only, not all of them. This table holds 110,000 or so clones, 81% found once. Specimen: PBMCs. These receptors were obtained from a woman between 35 and 50 years old in good health and CMV-seronegative.

This rearrangement joins TRBV4-1 to TRBJ2-1, with TRBD2 identical over 7 bases. J was trimmed by 8 bases and V by 1 base; bases with no gene match: 5. This CDR3 is 14 amino acids long. Germline-derived CDR1 and CDR2 are MGHRA and YSYEKL. CDR3 region: CASSQVRGSDEQFF. In DNA, the CDR3 is TGCGCCAGCAGCCAAGTGCGGGGGTCGGATGAGCAGTTCTTC.

The chain carries TRBV7-8 and TRBJ1-5; TRBD1 aligns across 9 bases. The length of the CDR3 is 17 residues. The J segment lost 6 bases and the V segment lost 5 bases, leaving 14 bases of the junction unmatched. Per the germline V gene, CDR1 is SGHVS and CDR2 is FQNEAQ. The CDR3 DNA follows: TGTGCCAGCAGCCAAAGGATGGGGACAGGGTCATCTCAGCCCCAGCATTTT. Its translation: CASSQRMGTGSSQPQHF.

This clone was detected once. This rearrangement joins TRBV5-4 to TRBJ2-7; 9 bases fit TRBD1. CDR1 is SGHNT, CDR2 YYREEE, per germline (reference sequence). J lost 6 bases, V lost 3 bases, and 7 bases had no gene match. This CDR3 contains 14 residues. The DNA for the CDR3 is TGTGCCAGCAGCTCACCCGGGACAGGGCTCGAGCAGTACTTC. Its protein product is CASSSPGTGLEQYF.

V usage is TRBV10-3 and J usage is TRBJ1-5; the match to TRBD1 covers 10 bases. CDR1 ENHRY and CDR2 SYGVKD come from the germline V gene. The V segment lost 6 bases and the J segment 4 bases; nucleotides outside the gene matches: 3. CDR3 length: 14 residues. Here the CDR3 DNA reads TGTGCCATCAGAGGACAGGGGGGGAATCAGCCCCAGCATTTT. Its translation: CAIRGQGGNQPQHF.

This chain links TRBV19 with TRBJ1-1, with D perhaps TRBD1 (5 bases). Trimming removed 3 bases from V and 5 bases from J, with 10 bases in between. Germline values: CDR1 LNHDA, CDR2 SQIVND (reference sequence). CDR3 length equals 13 residues. The CDR3 DNA reads TGTGCCAGTAGTATTCAGGGAATAACTGAAGCTTTCTTT. Translating it yields CASSIQGITEAFF.

This chain connects TRBV2 to TRBJ2-1; 13 positions match TRBD2. The CDR3 is made up of 16 amino acids. The ends lost 4 bases at V and 5 bases at J; junction bases unmatched: 5. Germline V gives CDR1 SNHLY, CDR2 FYNNEI. The CDR3 protein is CASSATSGGAHNEQFF. The CDR3 nucleotides are TGTGCCAGCAGTGCAACTAGCGGGGGGGCTCACAATGAGCAGTTCTTC.

The J gene is TRBJ2-3, the V gene TRBV4-3; a possible D gene is TRBD1 (8 bases). CDR1 is LGHNA, CDR2 YSLEER, per germline. The V and J ends lost 4 bases and 4 bases respectively, with 12 bases between them. The CDR3 totals 14 residues. The CDR3, as DNA: TGCGCCAGCAGCCTACAGGGGGGGGCAGATACGCAGTATTTT. Translating it yields CASSLQGGADTQYF.

The rearrangement links TRBV4-1 to TRBJ1-3; D gene unclear. Judging by the DNA end, TRBJ2-2 fits better; the J call may be wrong. There are 15 residues in the CDR3. From germline, CDR1 is MGHRA and CDR2 YSYEKL. The CDR3 here is CASSQEEIDTGELFF. In nucleotides, the CDR3 is TGCGCCAGCAGCCAAGAGGAGATTGACACCGGGGAGCTGTTTTTT.

This clone occurred once. The genes are TRBV18 and TRBJ2-5; D ambiguous. The ends were cut back, 3 bases at V and 1 base at J, with 12 bases in the middle. The CDR3 length is 15 residues. Germline CDR1 reads KGHSH; CDR2 reads LQKENI. CDR3 in DNA: TGTGCCAGCTCACCTTCGTTGGGCACCCAAGAGACCCAGTACTTC. As protein: CASSPSLGTQETQYF.

This CDR3 is CASSSDFGSYEQYF. CDR3 DNA: TGTGCCAGCAGCTCGGACTTTGGATCCTACGAGCAGTACTTC. The chain carries TRBV7-9 and TRBJ2-7; perhaps TRBD2 as D (5 bases). The CDR3 extends over 14 amino acids. The germline CDR1 and CDR2 sequences are SEHNR and FQNEAQ (reference sequence). V dropped 4 bases and J dropped 1 base, with 11 bases sitting between them.

This clone has only a few counts. This rearrangement joins TRBV7-9 to TRBJ2-3, with D tentatively TRBD1 (6 bases). Trimming stripped 5 bases from V and 2 bases from J, with 17 bases between. Germline CDR1 and CDR2: SEHNR and FQNEAQ (reference sequence). This CDR3 is 16 amino acids long. The CDR3 DNA reads TGTGCCAGCAGCCCCCCACTGCGGACAGACACAGATACGCAGTATTTT. It is translated as CASSPPLRTDTDTQYF.

As DNA, the CDR3 is TGTGCCAGCACAGGGGCCTACGAGCAGTACTTC. It yields the protein CASTGAYEQYF. This chain connects TRBV2 to TRBJ2-5; D perhaps matches TRBD1 (6 bases). TRBJ2-7 explains the end of the DNA better; the J call may be wrong. CDR1 SNHLY and CDR2 FYNNEI come from the germline V gene. CDR3 length: 11 residues.

This clone came up a few times. The genes are TRBV2 and TRBJ1-3, with D possibly TRBD1 on 6 matching bases. The V gene lost 7 bases and the J gene lost 0 bases, with 16 bases spanning the gap. This CDR3 has 16 residues. The germline V gene has CDR1 SNHLY and CDR2 FYNNEI. The CDR3 sequence: CASNPGGANSGNTIYF. The CDR3 DNA sequence: TGTGCCAGCAACCCTGGGGGGGCGAACTCTGGAAACACCATATATTTT.

The V call is TRBV28, the J call TRBJ2-3; no firm D call. This CDR3 spans 14 amino acids. Trimming stripped 7 bases from V and 0 bases from J, with 11 bases between. The germline V gene has CDR1 MDHEN and CDR2 SYDVKM. The CDR3 loop reads CASTLLPSTDTQYF. Here the CDR3 DNA reads TGTGCCAGCACCCTCCTTCCTAGCACAGATACGCAGTATTTT.

This clone was counted between two and nine times. This sequence joins TRBV6-5 and TRBJ2-7; no firm D call. CDR1 MNHEY and CDR2 SVGAGI come from the germline V gene. This CDR3 has 11 amino acids. Trimming cost V 2 bases and J 12 bases, with 11 bases left between them. The CDR3, as DNA: TGTGCCAGCAGTTACAAACAGACCGTGTACTTC. Translated, it gives CASSYKQTVYF.

This chain joins TRBV27 and TRBJ2-2; D unclear. The V end lost 5 bases, the J end lost 0 bases, and 10 bases lay between the germline ends. This CDR3 is built from 15 residues. Germline V CDR1 and CDR2: MNHEY, SMNVEV (reference sequence). CDR3: CASSPLAANTGELFF. The CDR3, as DNA: TGTGCCAGCAGTCCACTCGCTGCGAACACCGGGGAGCTGTTTTTT.

The V and J genes are TRBV6-5 and TRBJ1-6; 7 positions match TRBD1. Germline CDR1 and CDR2: MNHEY and SVGAGI. This CDR3 spans 13 amino acids. After removal of 10 bases from V and 7 bases from J, the junction contained 7 bases not matched to a gene. The CDR3 DNA sequence: TGTGCCACCTCAGACAGGGAAAATTCACCCCTCCACTTT. This encodes CATSDRENSPLHF.

In its sample, this clone was seen once. The V and J genes are TRBV5-1 and TRBJ1-2; TRBD1 matches 11 bases. The germline V gene has CDR1 SGHRS and CDR2 YFSETQ. The CDR3 consists of 18 residues. V lost 5 bases to trimming and J lost 5 bases; unmatched junction nucleotides: 17. CDR3 coding DNA: TGCGCCAGCAGTGCCCCTACCGGACAGGGGGCGATAAGATATGGCTACACCTTC. Translating gives CASSAPTGQGAIRYGYTF.